This TCR beta chain is from a study of blood T cell repertoires in COVID-19. Study-level background: Samples taken during acute and convalescent COVID-19 were collected in the United States, Italy and Spain. Sources were T cells, B-cell-depleted T cells, or PBMCs; the material itself was cDNA or gDNA.

In the original processing: Estimates of nucleated cell counts were drawn from the amplification of reference gene primers. The protocol was immunoSEQ multiplex PCR, while the TCRdb copy is restricted to in-frame clones and leaves out a portion. V, J and clone size are those of that table, while D and trimming were read from the DNA. The sample has roughly 120,000 clones; 80% to 90% are singletons. Germline V gene sequence: CDR1 SGHRS, CDR2 YFSETQ. V was cut by 4 bases and J by 0 bases, with 7 bases left in between. This CDR3 region has 13 residues. The specimen sequenced was peripheral blood. The TCR originated in a human donor in a cohort sampled during active COVID-19. This sequence joins TRBV5-1 and TRBJ1-1; weak D call: TRBD1 (6 bases). The CDR3, as DNA: TGCGCCAGCAGCCAGGGGATGAACACTGAAGCTTTCTTT. Translating gives CASSQGMNTEAFF.